Sequencing of this T cell receptor (beta chain) was carried out in a study of blood T cell repertoires in COVID-19 (dated by TCRdb to between 2020 and 2021). Some background on the complete study: The collaborator samples originated in the United States, Italy and Spain and spanned the acute and convalescent phases of COVID-19. A freely available public database, intended as a resource for researchers studying the immune response to SARS-CoV-2, is where the repertoires were released. The samples were drawn from the first 160 participants of the ongoing ImmuneRACE study and from under 1,500 subjects provided by 6 global collaborators. Nearly every sample came with metadata listing a de-identified subject ID, COVID-19 status, age in years and sex. The material from the prospective study consisted of cDNA or gDNA derived from T cells, B-cell-depleted T cells, or PBMCs. Deeply sampled blood TCRbeta repertoires from subjects exposed to, actively infected with, or recovered from COVID-19 were included in the dataset. Where available, HLA class I and class II types were taken from metadata supplied by the sample provider and were not determined by assay-based typing. Overall results and qualifications from the work: Clinical and demographic metadata were provided uncurated, with the amount varying by source and participant.

In Seattle, one collaborating source enrolled patients while the infection was active and tracked those patients longitudinally over the course of disease. Each collaborating institution followed its own protocols to collect whole blood in K2EDTA tubes. Collaborator samples were shipped for TCRbeta analysis as frozen whole blood, isolated PBMCs, or DNA extracted from either sample type. The immunoSEQ Assay, a bias-controlled multiplex PCR, was used to amplify TCRbeta CDR3 regions from genomic DNA. On the study's bioinformatics: Within the assay, amplification of reference gene primers was used to estimate how many nucleated cells each sample contained. To quantify the absolute abundance of each unique TCRbeta CDR3 rearrangement, sequence reads were collapsed and filtered. For each sample, productive Simpson clonality was calculated as the square root of Simpson's diversity index over productive rearrangements. TCRdb holds this immuneACCESS table with in-frame rearrangements only. Some clones are missing; in checked studies, unresolved V genes explain under half, and the rest has no known cause. The V and J calls and clone size were taken over from that table, and D and trimming were inferred from the DNA. The sample records roughly 440,000 clones, around 89% of which are singletons. The ten largest clones add up to approximately 12% of the sample.

This clone was picked up a small number of times. This clone's antigen is unknown. No much larger clonotype is one base removed from it; base qualities were not supplied. CDR1 MGHRA and CDR2 YSYEKL are derived from the germline V gene. Measured from the cysteine to the phenylalanine, the CDR3 is 14 residues long. Of all the DNA, just the CDR3 is kept, 42 bases in frame from base 1. Ends trimmed: V by 3 bases, J by 0 bases; bases unmatched to a gene: 1. This chain is built from TRBV4-1 and TRBJ2-7; 8 bases in between match TRBD1. Sequencing used peripheral blood. This receptor was identified in a woman in her forties or fifties with COVID-19, enrolled during active disease. The DNA reads TGCGCCAGCAGCCACGACAGGGGCTCCTACGAGCAGTACTTC. It is translated as CASSHDRGSYEQYF.